The rows below give T cell receptor beta chains drawn from one sample of a study of blood T cells in healthy people across ages. TCRdb called the 5' RACE reads again in MiXCR, with one record for every CDR3 protein. The sample holds hundreds of thousands of distinct CDR3 sequences, about 42% seen once. Sequencing was done on a sample of blood. These receptors originate from a man aged 60-69 years in good health. Both conserved end residues are part of each CDR3. Fields, in order: clone size, J gene, D gene, V gene, CDR3 DNA, CDR3 protein. A D gene is named only where the DNA matches it firmly. Clone size is not always given. Where it is, it says once, few, many or a class for expanded clones.

abundance: few
j_gene: TRBJ1-2
d_gene: NA
v_gene: TRBV6-2/TRBV6-3
CDR3nt: TGTGCCAGCAGTTACTCGGCCAGGAACTATGGCTACACCTTC
CDR3aa: CASSYSARNYGYTF

abundance: NA
j_gene: TRBJ1-6
d_gene: NA
v_gene: TRBV28
CDR3nt: TGTGCCAGCAGTTTCATGCGGGGGGACGTTAGCTCCTATAATTCACCCCTCCACTTT
CDR3aa: CASSFMRGDVSSYNSPLHF

abundance: few
j_gene: TRBJ1-1
d_gene: NA
v_gene: TRBV15
CDR3nt: TGTGCCACCAGCAGAGGAGGGAAGGGGGGTCTGAACACTGAAGCTTTCTTT
CDR3aa: CATSRGGKGGLNTEAFF

abundance: NA
j_gene: TRBJ2-3
d_gene: TRBD1
v_gene: TRBV11-2
CDR3nt: TGTGCCAGCAGCCCGCGAACAGGGGGCTGGGCAGATACGCAGTATTTT
CDR3aa: CASSPRTGGWADTQYF

abundance: NA
j_gene: TRBJ1-2
d_gene: TRBD1
v_gene: TRBV5-5
CDR3nt: TGTGCCAGCAGCACACAGGGGGACGGCTATGGCTACACCTTC
CDR3aa: CASSTQGDGYGYTF

abundance: NA
j_gene: TRBJ2-7
d_gene: NA
v_gene: TRBV3-1
CDR3nt: TGTGCCAGCAGCCCAGCCCTCTTGAGGGACGAGCAGTACTTC
CDR3aa: CASSPALLRDEQYF

abundance: NA
j_gene: TRBJ1-2
d_gene: NA
v_gene: TRBV29-1
CDR3nt: TGCAGCGTTGATGCCCACCCTGGCTACACCTTC
CDR3aa: CSVDAHPGYTF

abundance: few
j_gene: TRBJ2-3
d_gene: TRBD2
v_gene: TRBV28
CDR3nt: TGTGCCAGCAGTTATAGTAGCGGGGGCAGTCGAGGCACAGATACGCAGTATTTT
CDR3aa: CASSYSSGGSRGTDTQYF

abundance: NA
j_gene: TRBJ2-2
d_gene: NA
v_gene: TRBV30
CDR3nt: TGTGCCTGGAGTGGGGGGGACCTGAACACCGGGGAGCTGTTTTTT
CDR3aa: CAWSGGDLNTGELFF

abundance: NA
j_gene: TRBJ2-7
d_gene: NA
v_gene: TRBV29-1
CDR3nt: TGCAGCGTTGAACCGACACCCTACGAGCAGTACTTC
CDR3aa: CSVEPTPYEQYF

abundance: NA
j_gene: TRBJ1-2
d_gene: NA
v_gene: TRBV19
CDR3nt: TGTGCCAGTAGCCGGGGCCGGGACGGCCTAGGCTACACCTTC
CDR3aa: CASSRGRDGLGYTF

abundance: NA
j_gene: TRBJ1-1
d_gene: NA
v_gene: TRBV7-3
CDR3nt: TGTGCCAGCAGCTCAGGCATACGGAACACTGAAGCTTTCTTT
CDR3aa: CASSSGIRNTEAFF

abundance: many
j_gene: TRBJ2-6
d_gene: NA
v_gene: TRBV7-9
CDR3nt: TGTGCCAGCAGCTTTGCTTGGGTCTCTGGGGCCAACGTCCTGACTTTC
CDR3aa: CASSFAWVSGANVLTF

abundance: NA
j_gene: TRBJ1-5
d_gene: NA
v_gene: TRBV5-6
CDR3nt: TGTGCCAGCAGCTTGTCAGGGGTTCATCAGCCCCAGCATTTT
CDR3aa: CASSLSGVHQPQHF

abundance: many
j_gene: TRBJ1-2
d_gene: NA
v_gene: TRBV20-1
CDR3nt: TGCAGTGCTATAACGGACCGGACTAACTATGGCTACACCTTC
CDR3aa: CSAITDRTNYGYTF

abundance: many
j_gene: TRBJ2-7
d_gene: NA
v_gene: TRBV4-3
CDR3nt: TGCGCCAGCAGCCAAGAAGGGTTCGGTTTTTACGAGCAGTACTTC
CDR3aa: CASSQEGFGFYEQYF

abundance: few
j_gene: TRBJ2-5
d_gene: NA
v_gene: TRBV20-1
CDR3nt: TGCAGTGCGGATCAAAGTCGGGGGGCTGGGGAGCAGTACTTC
CDR3aa: CSADQSRGAGEQYF

abundance: NA
j_gene: TRBJ1-5
d_gene: TRBD1
v_gene: TRBV6-5
CDR3nt: TGTGCCAGCAGGTCCAGGGGGCGAAGCAATCAGCCCCAGCATTTT
CDR3aa: CASRSRGRSNQPQHF

abundance: NA
j_gene: TRBJ2-3
d_gene: TRBD2
v_gene: TRBV28
CDR3nt: TGTGCCAGCACTAGCGGGGGGGCTCTAATGGCAGATACGCAGTATTTT
CDR3aa: CASTSGGALMADTQYF

abundance: few
j_gene: TRBJ1-2
d_gene: NA
v_gene: TRBV28
CDR3nt: TGTGCCAGCAGTTCATCTATTGGGACCGGACCCAACTATGGCTACACCTTC
CDR3aa: CASSSSIGTGPNYGYTF

abundance: few
j_gene: TRBJ2-1
d_gene: TRBD1
v_gene: TRBV29-1
CDR3nt: TGCAGCGTCCGACAGGGGGTGGGAAGTGAGCAGTTCTTC
CDR3aa: CSVRQGVGSEQFF

abundance: NA
j_gene: TRBJ2-7
d_gene: TRBD2
v_gene: TRBV6-2/TRBV6-3
CDR3nt: TGTGCCAGCAGTCCGATCGGGACTAGCGGGGGCTACAATGAGCAGTACTTC
CDR3aa: CASSPIGTSGGYNEQYF

abundance: NA
j_gene: TRBJ1-1
d_gene: NA
v_gene: TRBV6-2/TRBV6-3
CDR3nt: TGTGCCAGCAGGTATTCCCAGGGAGGCACTGAAGCTTTCTTT
CDR3aa: CASRYSQGGTEAFF

abundance: NA
j_gene: TRBJ2-1
d_gene: NA
v_gene: TRBV9
CDR3nt: TGTGCCAGCAGCGTATACGGGGTTTCGGAGGAGCAGTTCTTC
CDR3aa: CASSVYGVSEEQFF

abundance: few
j_gene: TRBJ2-3
d_gene: NA
v_gene: TRBV4-3
CDR3nt: TGCGCCAGCAGCCAAGAACTCGGCACAGATACGCAGTATTTT
CDR3aa: CASSQELGTDTQYF

abundance: many
j_gene: TRBJ2-4
d_gene: TRBD2
v_gene: TRBV7-2
CDR3nt: TGTGCCAGCAGACAAACTAGCGGGGCATCCATTCAGTACTTC
CDR3aa: CASRQTSGASIQYF

abundance: NA
j_gene: TRBJ2-7
d_gene: TRBD1
v_gene: TRBV28
CDR3nt: TGTGCCAGCACCTTCTCCCGACAGGGGGCATGGGAGCAGTACTTC
CDR3aa: CASTFSRQGAWEQYF

abundance: NA
j_gene: TRBJ2-3
d_gene: TRBD2
v_gene: TRBV4-2
CDR3nt: TGTGCCAGCAGCCAAGAGGGACTAGCGGATTTCGATACGCAGTATTTT
CDR3aa: CASSQEGLADFDTQYF

abundance: few
j_gene: TRBJ2-3
d_gene: TRBD2
v_gene: TRBV7-2
CDR3nt: TGTGCCAGCAGCCAACTTCGGGGACTAGCGGGGACTAGCACAGATACGCAGTATTTT
CDR3aa: CASSQLRGLAGTSTDTQYF

abundance: NA
j_gene: TRBJ1-2
d_gene: NA
v_gene: TRBV7-2
CDR3nt: TGTGCCAGCAGCTTAGGCCGGGGCGGAGGGTCAGGCTACACCTTC
CDR3aa: CASSLGRGGGSGYTF

abundance: NA
j_gene: TRBJ2-2
d_gene: NA
v_gene: TRBV5-1
CDR3nt: TGCGCCAGCAGCCCTCTGGCAGGGGCGGAATCGAACACCGGGGAGCTGTTTTTT
CDR3aa: CASSPLAGAESNTGELFF

abundance: few
j_gene: TRBJ1-6
d_gene: NA
v_gene: TRBV4-3
CDR3nt: TGCGCCAGCAGCCAAGGGAGCAGGGTCAATTCACCCCTCCACTTT
CDR3aa: CASSQGSRVNSPLHF

abundance: many
j_gene: TRBJ1-2
d_gene: TRBD1
v_gene: TRBV5-1
CDR3nt: TGCGCCAGCGACCGCGGGGACAGAATATCTAACTATGGCTACACCTTC
CDR3aa: CASDRGDRISNYGYTF